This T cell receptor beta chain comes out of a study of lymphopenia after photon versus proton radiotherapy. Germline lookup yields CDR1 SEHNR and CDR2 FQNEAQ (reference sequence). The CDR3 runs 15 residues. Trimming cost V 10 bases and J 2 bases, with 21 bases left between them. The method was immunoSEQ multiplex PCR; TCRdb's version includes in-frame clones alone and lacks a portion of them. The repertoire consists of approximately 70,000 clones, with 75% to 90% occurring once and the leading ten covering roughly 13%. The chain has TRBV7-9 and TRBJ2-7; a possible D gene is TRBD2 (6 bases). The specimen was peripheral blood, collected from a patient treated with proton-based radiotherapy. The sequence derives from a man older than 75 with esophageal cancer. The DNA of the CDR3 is TGTGCCAACAACCCCTTGTCTAGCGCGACCTACGAGCAGTACTTC. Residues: CANNPLSSATYEQYF. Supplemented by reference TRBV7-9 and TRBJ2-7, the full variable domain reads DTGVSQNPRHKITKRGQNVTFRCDPISEHNRLYWYRQTLGQGPEFLTYFQNEAQLEKSRLLSDRFSAERPKGSFSTLEIQRTEQGDSAMYLCANNPLSSATYEQYFGPGTRLTVT.